The 23 T cell receptor beta chains reported below all come from one sample, sequenced in a study of blood T cells in healthy people across ages. Alongside a J-beta primer mix, a sample-barcoded 5' primer served in a second PCR lasting about 7 to 12 cycles. TCRdb recomputed calls from the 5' RACE reads with MiXCR, one row per CDR3 protein. The sample contains about 730,000 distinct CDR3 sequences, 35% to 45% of which appear only once. The sample taken for sequencing was blood. The source of these receptors is an older woman in good health.

The CDR3 is CASSVGAGNTGELFF. The CDR3 DNA sequence: TGTGCCAGCAGCGTGGGAGCGGGTAACACCGGGGAGCTGTTTTTT. This chain connects TRBV9 to TRBJ2-2, with D perhaps matching TRBD2 (6 bases). V dropped 2 bases and J dropped 2 bases, with 10 bases sitting between them. The germline V gene encodes CDR1 SGDLS and CDR2 YYNGEE. The CDR3 extends over 15 amino acids.

This clonotype was recorded at least ten times. The rearrangement joins TRBV20-1 to TRBJ2-1, with D unclear. This CDR3 is built from 11 residues. Germline-derived CDR1 and CDR2 are DFQATT and SNEGSKA (reference sequence). V was pared by 6 bases and J by 7 bases, with 10 bases between. CDR3 bases: TGCAGTGCCGAGACCTTGAATGAGCAGTTCTTC. It yields the protein CSAETLNEQFF.

In this sample, this clonotype turned up a few times. The rearrangement joins TRBV4-2 to TRBJ1-1; D remains unclear. This CDR3 is 15 amino acids long. V was cut by 0 bases and J by 1 base, with 9 bases left in between. Germline V gene lookup returns CDR1 LGHNA and CDR2 YNFKEQ. DNA for the CDR3: TGTGCCAGCAGCCAAGACAGGATGGGGAACACTGAAGCTTTCTTT. It translates to CASSQDRMGNTEAFF.

This rearrangement joins TRBV6-6 to TRBJ2-2; D gene ambiguous. The V and J ends lost 0 bases and 7 bases respectively, with 12 bases between them. The CDR3 loop spans 15 amino acids. From germline, CDR1 is MNHNY and CDR2 SVGAGI (reference sequence). The CDR3 DNA reads as TGTGCCAGCAGTTACTCCCCATTTAGTGGCGGGGAGCTGTTTTTT. This translates into CASSYSPFSGGELFF.

The chain links TRBV6-5 to TRBJ2-1; no clear D gene. The end of the DNA aligns better with TRBJ2-7, so the J call may be wrong. Germline CDR1 reads MNHEY; CDR2 reads SVGAGI. The CDR3 has 14 amino acids. The CDR3 loop is CASSYAVSYNEQYF. In DNA form, the CDR3 reads TGTGCCAGCAGTTACGCGGTCTCCTACAATGAGCAGTACTTC.

The CDR3 DNA is TGTGCCAGCAGGTCCCAGGGCCCTATCGTCTTGTTCTTC. Residues: CASRSQGPIVLFF. This chain links TRBV28 with TRBJ2-1; a possible D gene is TRBD1 (5 bases). This CDR3 spans 13 amino acids. The germline V and J ends were trimmed by 6 bases and 15 bases, with 21 bases remaining between them. The germline gives CDR1 MDHEN, CDR2 SYDVKM.

The table lists this clonotype with a few counts. This sequence joins TRBV5-8 and TRBJ2-7, with 8 positions matching TRBD2. The CDR3 consists of 12 residues. Germline trimming cut 4 bases from V and 7 bases from J; bases unmatched to any gene: 4. Germline values: CDR1 SGHTS, CDR2 YDEGEE. The CDR3 DNA reads as TGTGCCAGCAGCCGACTAGCGTTGGAGCAGTACTTC. It yields the protein CASSRLALEQYF.

Only one count was recorded for this clonotype. The chain employs TRBV4-2 and TRBJ2-5; 8 bases align to TRBD2. J was trimmed by 4 bases and V by 6 bases; bases with no gene match: 16. The CDR3 has 17 amino acids. Germline values: CDR1 LGHNA, CDR2 YNFKEQ. CDR3 amino acids: CASSPRFPGGPGETQYF. The CDR3 nucleotides read TGTGCCAGCAGTCCACGTTTCCCGGGGGGGCCCGGAGAGACCCAGTACTTC.

The table lists this clonotype with a few counts. V usage is TRBV6-6 and J usage is TRBJ1-5; no reliable D call. Germline assignment: CDR1 MNHNY and CDR2 SVGAGI (reference sequence). The V end lost 6 bases, the J end lost 4 bases, and 4 bases lay between the germline ends. CDR3 size: 11 residues. The CDR3 DNA reads as TGTGCCAGCAGAGGTAATCAGCCCCAGCATTTT. Translation gives CASRGNQPQHF.

Of note for this clonotype: Being one base from a much bigger clone, this may be a read error. This rearrangement joins TRBV5-1 to TRBJ2-4; 7 bases line up with TRBD1. The CDR3 is made up of 16 amino acids. Germline V CDR1 and CDR2: SGHRS, YFSETQ. The CDR3, as DNA: TGCGCCAGCGGCTTGGGACAGCCTCTAGCCAAAAACATTCAGTACTTC. Translation gives CASGLGQPLAKNIQYF.

This clonotype occurred many times. The rearrangement links TRBV20-1 to TRBJ2-6; D is undetermined. Germline V gene lookup returns CDR1 DFQATT and CDR2 SNEGSKA (reference sequence). Trimming removed 5 bases at V and 0 bases at J, with 11 bases between. The CDR3 has 15 residues. CDR3 bases: TGCAGTGCTCCGACAATGAACTCTGGGGCCAACGTCCTGACTTTC. It yields the protein CSAPTMNSGANVLTF.

This clonotype was detected only a few times. The genes are TRBV28 and TRBJ2-6; TRBD1 agrees at 7 bases. J was trimmed by 2 bases and V by 6 bases; bases with no gene match: 4. Germline V gene data show CDR1 as MDHEN and CDR2 as SYDVKM. The CDR3 length is 15 residues. The CDR3 bases are TGTGCCAGCAGAACCGGGACAGCTGGGGCCAACGTCCTGACTTTC. It yields the protein CASRTGTAGANVLTF.

J is TRBJ2-5 and V is TRBV6-5; TRBD2 might be the D (6 bases). The length of the CDR3 is 16 residues. Trimming cost V 6 bases and J 7 bases, with 24 bases left between them. The V gene's germline CDR1 is MNHEY and CDR2 SVGAGI. DNA of the CDR3: TGTGCCAGCAGCCGCATCAGCGGGCTGGTGGTGGGGACCCAGTACTTC. Residues: CASSRISGLVVGTQYF.

V and J are TRBV20-1 and TRBJ2-7, with TRBD1 matching over 9 bases. The CDR3 spans 13 residues. Germline V gene lookup returns CDR1 DFQATT and CDR2 SNEGSKA (reference sequence). V lost 8 bases, J lost 3 bases, and 8 bases stayed unmatched. CDR3 sequence: CSTQTGQGYEQYF. Written as DNA, the CDR3 is TGCAGTACTCAAACGGGACAGGGCTACGAGCAGTACTTC.

As regards this clonotype: A read error may explain this, as a much larger clone is one base away. This sequence joins TRBV4-3 and TRBJ2-7; 8 bases agree with TRBD2. CDR1 and CDR2 (germline): LGHNA, YSLEER. Losses at the gene ends were 3 bases for V and 3 bases for J; bases not matched to a gene: 7. CDR3 length: 15 residues. In DNA, the CDR3 is TGCGCCAGCAGCCAGAAAAGCGGGGGTGACTACGAGCAGTACTTC. Translating gives CASSQKSGGDYEQYF.

The chain is built from TRBV20-1 and TRBJ2-1, with D possibly called TRBD1 or TRBD2 (5 bases each). The CDR3 length is 12 residues. The V and J ends lost 5 bases and 10 bases respectively, with 15 bases between them. Germline values: CDR1 DFQATT, CDR2 SNEGSKA (reference sequence). CDR3 nucleotide sequence: TGCAGTGCTCCGGGACGAGCCAAGGAGCAGTTCTTC. Amino acids: CSAPGRAKEQFF.

This clonotype was seen once. This chain links TRBV9 with TRBJ2-7, with TRBD2 matching over 15 bases. The CDR3 consists of 17 residues. The V segment lost 4 bases and the J segment 7 bases; nucleotides outside the gene matches: 12. Germline V gene data show CDR1 as SGDLS and CDR2 as YYNGEE. In nucleotides, the CDR3 is TGTGCCAGCAGCCCCCGGACTAGCGGGGGGGCCTACAATGAGCAGTACTTC. It specifies CASSPRTSGGAYNEQYF.

This clonotype was detected ten times or more. The chain links TRBV6-2 or TRBV6-3 to TRBJ2-7; tentatively, D is TRBD2 (6 bases). Germline V gene sequence: CDR1 MNHEY, CDR2 SVGEGT. CDR3 length: 15 residues. Trimming removed 3 bases at V and 3 bases at J, with 15 bases between. The CDR3 coding sequence is TGTGCCAGCAGTTATGAAAGGACTACTATCTACGAGCAGTACTTC. Translated: CASSYERTTIYEQYF.

This clonotype was recorded a few times. V usage is TRBV20-1 and J usage is TRBJ2-5, with D hard to call. V was trimmed by 3 bases and J by 5 bases, leaving 10 bases between them. Germline assignment: CDR1 DFQATT and CDR2 SNEGSKA (reference sequence). The CDR3 extends over 12 amino acids. As DNA, the CDR3 is TGCAGTGCTAGCAAGCTGGGCGAGACCCAGTACTTC. Its translation: CSASKLGETQYF.

This sequence joins TRBV24-1 and TRBJ2-7; the D is unclear. The CDR3 sequence is 13 residues long. Germline values: CDR1 KGHDR, CDR2 SFDVKD. The V gene lost 4 bases and the J gene lost 9 bases, with 15 bases spanning the gap. DNA of the CDR3: TGTGCCACCAGTGAATTTACTATCTCCGGGCAGTACTTC. It encodes CATSEFTISGQYF.

The rearrangement uses TRBV6-5 and TRBJ2-3; D is tentatively TRBD1 or TRBD2 (5 bases each). The CDR3 length is 14 residues. The germline CDR1 and CDR2 sequences are MNHEY and SVGAGI. V lost 7 bases and J lost 6, with 17 bases in between. CDR3 sequence reads: CASTAGGEADTQYF. The CDR3 region has the DNA TGTGCCAGCACCGCTGGGGGAGAGGCTGATACGCAGTATTTT.

The chain is built from TRBV14 and TRBJ2-1; no clear D gene. Trimming took off 0 bases at V and 10 bases at J, with 16 bases between the two ends. From germline, CDR1 is SGHDN and CDR2 FVKESK. This CDR3 is built from 15 residues. CDR3 nucleotides: TGTGCCAGCAGCCAAGACAGGCCCCGATTCGGCGAGCAGTTCTTC. This gives the protein CASSQDRPRFGEQFF.

This clonotype was observed at least ten times. The rearrangement uses TRBV7-2 and TRBJ2-5; no reliable D call. The CDR3 has 11 residues. Germline CDR1 reads SGHTA; CDR2 reads FQGNSA. Trimming removed 3 bases at V and 5 bases at J, with 4 bases between. Written as DNA, the CDR3 is TGTGCCAGCAGCTTCATTGAGACCCAGTACTTC. Translating gives CASSFIETQYF.